Below, 16 T cell receptor beta chains from the same sample are listed, as sequenced in a study of blood T cell repertoires in COVID-19. Sequencing was performed with immunoSEQ multiplex PCR; in TCRdb, only in-frame clones are kept and a portion is missing. This table holds roughly 76,000 clones, approximately 78% found once. Sequences were obtained from peripheral blood. The source is a human donor in a cohort sampled during active COVID-19.

The rearrangement links TRBV19 to TRBJ2-5; D possibly corresponds to TRBD1 (6 bases). Trimming stripped 1 base from V and 5 bases from J, with 17 bases between. This CDR3 region has 16 residues. CDR1 and CDR2 from the germline V gene are LNHDA and SQIVND (reference sequence). CDR3 nucleotides: TGTGCCAGTAGTATAGTCAGGGGTCCTAAGTTGGAGACCCAGTACTTC. Residues: CASSIVRGPKLETQYF.

This chain uses TRBV7-2 with TRBJ2-7, with D possibly being TRBD2 (5 bases). CDR3 length equals 16 residues. From germline, CDR1 is SGHTA and CDR2 FQGNSA. The germline V and J ends were trimmed by 2 bases and 3 bases, with 17 bases remaining between them. CDR3 nucleotides: TGTGCCAGCAGCTTAACGGGAAACCAAAAGAACTACGAGCAGTACTTC. It encodes CASSLTGNQKNYEQYF. Full variable domain (remainder filled in from reference TRBV7-2 and TRBJ2-7): GAGVSQSPSNKVTEKGKDVELRCDPISGHTALYWYRQSLGQGLEFLIYFQGNSAPDKSGLPSDRFSAERTGGSVSTLTIQRTQQEDSAVYLCASSLTGNQKNYEQYFGPGTRLTVT.

The rearrangement joins TRBV7-2 to TRBJ1-5; 8 positions agree with TRBD1. The CDR3 spans 15 residues. After removal of 5 bases from V and 6 bases from J, the junction contained 9 bases not matched to a gene. Per the germline V gene, CDR1 is SGHTA and CDR2 is FQGNSA. The CDR3 DNA follows: TGTGCCAGCAGCCTGACAGGGGATCATGGTCAGCCCCAGCATTTT. It is translated as CASSLTGDHGQPQHF.

This clone appeared a few times. The V gene is TRBV30, the J gene TRBJ2-7; 10 bases are a match to TRBD1. The V segment lost 3 bases and the J segment 5 bases; nucleotides outside the gene matches: 10. Germline V gives CDR1 GTSNPN, CDR2 SVGIG (reference sequence). This CDR3 is built from 15 residues. The CDR3 bases are TGTGCCTGGAGGAACCCCCGGGACAGGGGTCACGAGCAGTACTTC. Amino acids: CAWRNPRDRGHEQYF.

V gene TRBV7-9 combines with J gene TRBJ2-1; tentatively, D is TRBD1 (5 bases). V lost 2 bases and J lost 7, with 9 bases in between. CDR1 and CDR2 from the germline V gene are SEHNR and FQNEAQ (reference sequence). The CDR3 length is 13 residues. This chain's CDR3 is CASSLTGWNEQFF. CDR3 coding DNA: TGTGCCAGCAGCTTAACAGGTTGGAATGAGCAGTTCTTC.

In this sample, this clone turned up many times. The rearrangement links TRBV28 to TRBJ2-7; the match to TRBD1 covers 10 bases. The CDR3 loop spans 14 amino acids. With V trimmed by 4 bases and J by 7 bases, 7 bases remained unmatched. Germline V CDR1 and CDR2: MDHEN, SYDVKM. CDR3 sequence: CASSWGTGVREQYF. DNA of the CDR3: TGTGCCAGCAGTTGGGGGACAGGGGTACGGGAGCAGTACTTC.

The chain recombines TRBV28 with TRBJ2-7; 13 nucleotides align to TRBD2. In germline, CDR1 is MDHEN, CDR2 SYDVKM. V was pared by 6 bases and J by 4 bases, with 0 bases of the junction left unmatched. The CDR3 runs 13 residues. The CDR3 reads CASRTSGRYEQYF. DNA of the CDR3: TGTGCCAGCAGGACTAGCGGGAGGTACGAGCAGTACTTC.

V gene TRBV5-5 combines with J gene TRBJ1-4, with D possibly matching TRBD1 (5 bases). Germline values: CDR1 SGHKS, CDR2 YYEKEE (reference sequence). Trimming cost V 3 bases and J 5 bases, with 23 bases left between them. The CDR3 is made up of 18 amino acids. CDR3 DNA: TGTGCCAGCAGCTCAGGAGGCGGACCGGGGGGGACCAATGAAAAACTGTTTTTT. Translated: CASSSGGGPGGTNEKLFF. Drawing the rest from reference TRBV5-5 and TRBJ1-4, the complete variable domain is DAGVTQSPTHLIKTRGQQVTLRCSPISGHKSVSWYQQVLGQGPQFIFQYYEKEERGRGNFPDRFSARQFPNYSSELNVNALLLGDSALYLCASSSGGGPGGTNEKLFFGSGTQLSVL.

V and J are TRBV2 and TRBJ2-2, with 9 nucleotides matching TRBD2. V gave up 6 bases and J gave up 4 bases; unmatched junction bases: 6. CDR3 size: 15 residues. CDR1 SNHLY and CDR2 FYNNEI come from the germline V gene. CDR3 DNA sequence: TGTGCCAGCAGGGTAGCGGGAGTTGTCACCGGGGAGCTGTTTTTT. It translates to CASRVAGVVTGELFF.

This rearrangement joins TRBV29-1 to TRBJ2-7; 8 bases are shared with TRBD2. Losses at the gene ends were 3 bases for V and 7 bases for J; bases not matched to a gene: 14. The germline CDR1 and CDR2 sequences are SQVTM and ANQGSEA. The CDR3 has 15 amino acids. The CDR3 here is CSVDIWTSRGGEQYF. The DNA of the CDR3 is TGCAGCGTTGATATTTGGACTAGCAGAGGAGGGGAGCAGTACTTC.

V is TRBV12-3 or TRBV12-4 and J is TRBJ2-2; tentative D call: TRBD1 (5 bases). The CDR3 has 13 residues. Trimming removed 4 bases at V and 6 bases at J, with 9 bases between. CDR3 sequence reads: CASSYLGAGELFF. The CDR3, as DNA: TGTGCCAGCAGTTACCTAGGGGCCGGGGAGCTGTTTTTT.

This clone showed up just once. The rearrangement links TRBV7-9 to TRBJ2-7; no clear D gene. CDR1 and CDR2 from the germline V gene are SEHNR and FQNEAQ (reference sequence). V dropped 5 bases and J dropped 3 bases, with 8 bases sitting between them. The CDR3 sequence is 12 residues long. CDR3: CASSQYRYEQYF. CDR3 nucleotide sequence: TGTGCCAGCAGCCAGTATCGCTACGAGCAGTACTTC.

The CDR3 sequence: CASSQQGFNQPQHF. In nucleotides, the CDR3 is TGTGCCAGCTCACAACAGGGATTCAATCAGCCCCAGCATTTT. V is TRBV18 and J is TRBJ1-5, with D possibly being TRBD1 (6 bases). The CDR3 sequence is 14 residues long. V lost 4 bases and J lost 3, with 10 bases in between. Looked up from germline, CDR1 is KGHSH and CDR2 is LQKENI.

This clone turned up a few times. The rearrangement links TRBV7-8 to TRBJ1-1, with D tentatively TRBD1 (6 bases). The CDR3 has 14 residues. V was trimmed by 7 bases and J by 0 bases, leaving 12 bases between them. CDR1 and CDR2 from the germline V gene are SGHVS and FQNEAQ. CDR3 protein: CASTRTEMNTEAFF. DNA for the CDR3: TGTGCCAGCACGAGGACAGAGATGAACACTGAAGCTTTCTTT.

The chain combines TRBV19 with TRBJ2-7; tentative D call: TRBD1 (6 bases). This CDR3 region has 14 residues. The germline V gene has CDR1 LNHDA and CDR2 SQIVND (reference sequence). Deletions cut 7 bases from V and 5 bases from J, with 18 bases between. The CDR3 region has the DNA TGTGCCAGTACCAGTGGAGAACAGGGACACGAGCAGTACTTC. This gives the protein CASTSGEQGHEQYF.

The chain is built from TRBV5-1 and TRBJ2-2; 7 bases map to TRBD1. The germline CDR1 and CDR2 sequences are SGHRS and YFSETQ. The CDR3 has 15 residues. V gave up 6 bases and J gave up 2 bases; unmatched junction bases: 7. The CDR3 here is CASTPGQLNTGELFF. The CDR3 DNA is TGCGCCAGCACACCGGGACAGTTAAACACCGGGGAGCTGTTTTTT.